Each of the 9 T cell receptor beta chains below was sequenced from the same sample in a study of cytotoxic CD8 clonotypes in ibrutinib-treated CLL. This table comes from immunoSEQ multiplex PCR, and its TCRdb copy is limited to in-frame clones, with some not included. The sample includes about 57,000 clones, approximately 52% seen only once; the top ten take roughly 20%. Material: PBMCs, obtained after 24 months of ibrutinib treatment. Source of these receptors: a human donor with chronic lymphocytic leukemia.

In its sample, this clone was seen a few times. V usage is TRBV7-6 and J usage is TRBJ2-7; TRBD2 aligns across 13 bases. From germline, CDR1 is SGHVS and CDR2 FNYEAQ. The V and J ends lost 3 bases and 10 bases, in that order; junction bases with no gene match: 18. The CDR3 is made up of 18 amino acids. This chain's CDR3 is CASSLRATGDGLAGDQYF. The CDR3 DNA reads TGTGCCAGCAGCTTGAGGGCGACAGGGGACGGACTAGCGGGAGATCAGTACTTC.

This clone came up once. The chain is built from TRBV2 and TRBJ1-4; D is unresolved. The CDR3 loop spans 12 amino acids. V was clipped by 4 bases and J by 12 bases, with 12 bases between them. Germline V gene data show CDR1 as SNHLY and CDR2 as FYNNEI. CDR3 sequence reads: CASSGLGRELFF. In DNA form, the CDR3 reads TGTGCCAGCAGTGGATTAGGTCGGGAACTGTTTTTT. Combining the CDR3 with reference TRBV2 and TRBJ1-4 gives the whole variable domain EPEVTQTPSHQVTQMGQEVILRCVPISNHLYFYWYRQILGQKVEFLVSFYNNEISEKSEIFDDQFSVERPDGSNFTLKIRSTKLEDSAMYFCASSGLGRELFFGSGTQLSVL.

The V call is TRBV19, the J call TRBJ2-3, with D maybe TRBD2 (6 bases). Between the trimmed V and J ends, which lost 11 bases and 7 bases, there was a span of 16 bases. This CDR3 is 12 amino acids long. The V gene's germline CDR1 is LNHDA and CDR2 SQIVND (reference sequence). CDR3 in amino acids: CAAGRDFYTQYF. The CDR3 DNA reads as TGTGCCGCAGGCAGGGACTTCTATACGCAGTATTTT.

The CDR3 sequence: CASSLRGSTQYF. CDR3 sequence (DNA): TGTGCCAGCTCCCTTCGCGGGAGCACGCAGTATTTT. This sequence joins TRBV28 and TRBJ2-3; TRBD2 matches 7 bases. Germline CDR1 reads MDHEN; CDR2 reads SYDVKM. The ends lost 8 bases at V and 9 bases at J; junction bases unmatched: 8. This CDR3 spans 12 amino acids.

In its sample, this clone was seen once. The chain combines TRBV18 with TRBJ2-7; possible D gene TRBD2, 5 bases. The V and J ends lost 6 bases and 6 bases respectively, with 12 bases between them. The CDR3 has 12 amino acids. In germline, CDR1 is KGHSH, CDR2 LQKENI. CDR3 protein: CASSPTRSEQYF. The CDR3 DNA reads TGTGCCAGCTCGCCCACTAGATCCGAGCAGTACTTC.

This chain connects TRBV10-3 to TRBJ1-2; D is unresolved. This CDR3 spans 12 amino acids. The V gene's germline CDR1 is ENHRY and CDR2 SYGVKD. V gave up 11 bases and J gave up 4 bases, with 14 bases separating them. The CDR3 DNA sequence: TGTGCCTCCGCTACGACAAGCTATGGCTACACCTTC. The encoded protein is CASATTSYGYTF.

V usage is TRBV6-5 and J usage is TRBJ2-1; 11 bases agree with TRBD2. From germline, CDR1 is MNHEY and CDR2 SVGAGI. CDR3 length equals 14 residues. J was trimmed by 9 bases and V by 6 bases; bases with no gene match: 7. In nucleotides, the CDR3 is TGTGCCAGCAGGCCACTAGCGGGAGCGGTTGAGCAGTTCTTC. This gives the protein CASRPLAGAVEQFF.

The chain carries TRBV28 and TRBJ2-3; no firm D call. CDR1 is MDHEN and CDR2 is SYDVKM in the germline V gene. With 6 bases removed from V and 2 bases from J, the gap between germline ends came to 12 bases. The CDR3 is 14 residues long. This CDR3 is CASSPDTPTDTQYF. The CDR3 DNA follows: TGTGCCAGCAGCCCTGACACCCCCACAGATACGCAGTATTTT. Looking up the rest from reference TRBV28 and TRBJ2-3 gives the full variable domain: DVKVTQSSRYLVKRTGEKVFLECVQDMDHENMFWYRQDPGLGLRLIYFSYDVKMKEKGDIPEGYSVSREKKERFSLILESASTNQTSMYLCASSPDTPTDTQYFGPGTRLTVL.

The rearrangement links TRBV6-1 to TRBJ2-3, with D perhaps TRBD2 (5 bases). Germline V gene sequence: CDR1 MNHNS, CDR2 SASEGT. Trimming took off 7 bases at V and 4 bases at J, with 15 bases between the two ends. This CDR3 has 14 residues. The CDR3 DNA reads TGTGCCAGCAAGAGCACTAGTGTATCAGATACGCAGTATTTT. It is translated as CASKSTSVSDTQYF.